This record concerns one T cell receptor (beta chain) sequence. The data are from a study of glioma-infiltrating T cells after dendritic cell vaccination. Time point specified: after dendritic cell vaccination, including at tumor progression/relapse. V lost 5 bases to trimming and J lost 5 bases; unmatched junction nucleotides: 5. This CDR3 region has 15 residues. Germline V gene lookup returns CDR1 SGHTA and CDR2 FQGTGA. Only in-frame clones appear in the TCRdb table, and some are missing; sequencing was by immunoSEQ multiplex PCR. The data show 50,000 to 55,000 clones, approximately 89% seen once. The sequenced sample was blood, obtained after dendritic cell vaccination. The chain couples TRBV7-3 to TRBJ2-3; TRBD2 matches at 12 bases. The TCR originated in a human donor with glioblastoma. The CDR3 reads CASSALAGGLDTQYF. CDR3 bases: TGTGCCAGCAGCGCACTAGCGGGAGGCTTAGATACGCAGTATTTT.